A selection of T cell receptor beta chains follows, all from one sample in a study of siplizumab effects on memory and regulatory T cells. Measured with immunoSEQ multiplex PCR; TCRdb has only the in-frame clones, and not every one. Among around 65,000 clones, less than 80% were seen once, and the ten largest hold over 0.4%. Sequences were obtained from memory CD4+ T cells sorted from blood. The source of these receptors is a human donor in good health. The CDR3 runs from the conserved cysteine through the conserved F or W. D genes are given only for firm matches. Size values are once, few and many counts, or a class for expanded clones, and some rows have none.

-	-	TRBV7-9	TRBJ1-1	CASSLDQGSAFF	TGTGCCAGCAGCTTAGATCAGGGGAGCGCTTTCTTT
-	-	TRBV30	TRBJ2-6	CASMDVWADISSGANVLTF	TGTGCCTCGATGGATGTGTGGGCGGACATCTCCTCTGGGGCCAACGTCCTGACTTTC
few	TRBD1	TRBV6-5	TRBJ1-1	CASSYRSTGMNTEAFF	TGTGCCAGCAGTTACCGCTCGACAGGGATGAACACTGAAGCTTTCTTT
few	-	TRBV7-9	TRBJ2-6	CASSFLLGVAGANVLTF	TGTGCCAGCAGCTTCCTTTTAGGGGTTGCTGGGGCCAACGTCCTGACTTTC
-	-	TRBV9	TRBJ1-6	CASSPGHLGPLHF	TGTGCCAGCAGCCCCGGACATTTAGGGCCCCTCCACTTT
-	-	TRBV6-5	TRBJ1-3	CASRQSGRGGHTIYF	TGTGCCAGCCGTCAATCCGGGAGGGGAGGACACACCATATATTTT
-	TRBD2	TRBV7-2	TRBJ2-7	CASSTLSGGAYEQYF	TGTGCCAGCAGCACACTTAGCGGGGGGGCTTACGAGCAGTACTTC
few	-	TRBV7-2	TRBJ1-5	CASSLLSQGQNQPQHF	TGTGCCAGCAGCTTATTATCCCAGGGGCAGAATCAGCCCCAGCATTTT
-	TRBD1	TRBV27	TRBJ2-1	CASTMRAGGEQFF	TGTGCCAGCACCATGAGGGCAGGGGGAGAGCAGTTCTTC
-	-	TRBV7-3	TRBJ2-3	CASSLTRLFGADTQYF	TGTGCCAGCAGCTTAACACGTTTATTCGGGGCAGATACGCAGTATTTT
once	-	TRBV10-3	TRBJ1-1	CAISESRQINTEAFF	TGTGCCATCAGTGAGTCGCGACAGATAAACACTGAAGCTTTCTTT
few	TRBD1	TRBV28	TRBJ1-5	CASSPGTGDQPQHF	TGTGCCAGCAGCCCCGGGACAGGGGATCAGCCCCAGCATTTT
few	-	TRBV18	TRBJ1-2	CASSRDGAPYGYTF	TGTGCCAGCTCCCGGGACGGAGCCCCCTATGGCTACACCTTC
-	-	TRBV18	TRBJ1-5	CASSTGPGQPQHF	TGTGCCAGCTCAACAGGTCCGGGTCAGCCCCAGCATTTT
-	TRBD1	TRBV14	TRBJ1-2	CASSRSTGVNYGYTF	TGTGCCAGCAGCCGGTCGACAGGGGTCAACTATGGCTACACCTTC
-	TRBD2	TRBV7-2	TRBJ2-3	CASSLTSGALYF	TGTGCCAGCAGCTTGACTAGCGGGGCCCTGTATTTT
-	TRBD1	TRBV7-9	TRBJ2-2	CASSLVGTGQTGELFF	TGTGCCAGCAGCTTAGTTGGGACAGGGCAAACCGGGGAGCTGTTTTTT
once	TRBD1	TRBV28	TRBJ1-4	CASSTIRGGDGEKLFF	TGTGCCAGCAGTACTATCAGAGGGGGCGACGGTGAAAAACTGTTTTTT
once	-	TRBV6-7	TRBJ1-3	CASRSYRVAGNTIYF	TGTGCCAGCAGATCGTACAGGGTGGCTGGAAACACCATATATTTT
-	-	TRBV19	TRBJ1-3	CATIFSGNTIYF	TGTGCCACTATCTTCTCTGGAAACACCATATATTTT
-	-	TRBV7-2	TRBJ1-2	CASSLGGSRGYTF	TGTGCCAGCAGCTTAGGGGGCTCCCGGGGCTACACCTTC
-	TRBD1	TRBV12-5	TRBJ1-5	CASTPARTGVYQPQHF	TGTGCTAGCACACCCGCTCGGACAGGGGTTTACCAGCCCCAGCATTTT
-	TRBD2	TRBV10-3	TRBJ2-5	CAIGGERETQYF	TGTGCCATCGGGGGGGAGAGGGAGACCCAGTACTTC
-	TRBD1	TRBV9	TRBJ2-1	CASSVFQGQSNEQFF	TGTGCCAGCAGCGTTTTCCAGGGACAGAGCAATGAGCAGTTCTTC
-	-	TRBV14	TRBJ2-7	CASSQWGYQYF	TGTGCCAGCAGCCAGTGGGGGTACCAGTACTTC
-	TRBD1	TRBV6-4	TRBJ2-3	CASSARTGSGPDTQYF	TGTGCCAGCAGTGCCCGGACAGGATCTGGTCCAGATACGCAGTATTTT
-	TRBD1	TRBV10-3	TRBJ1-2	CAISPGQGEGYTF	TGTGCCATCAGTCCAGGACAGGGAGAAGGCTACACCTTC
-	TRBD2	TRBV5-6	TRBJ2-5	CASSLTSGGQETQYF	TGTGCCAGCAGCTTGACTAGCGGGGGCCAAGAGACCCAGTACTTC
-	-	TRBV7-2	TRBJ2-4	CASSDKSRKNIQYF	TGTGCCAGCAGCGACAAATCTAGGAAAAACATTCAGTACTTC
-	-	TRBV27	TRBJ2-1	CASSFRRNNEQFF	TGTGCCAGCAGTTTTCGCAGAAACAATGAGCAGTTCTTC
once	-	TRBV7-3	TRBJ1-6	CASSLTGVSNNSPLHF	TGTGCCAGCAGCTTAACAGGGGTTTCTAATAATTCACCCCTCCACTTT
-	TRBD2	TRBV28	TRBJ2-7	CASSGFTSGGAYEQYF	TGTGCCAGCAGTGGCTTTACTAGCGGGGGGGCCTACGAGCAGTACTTC
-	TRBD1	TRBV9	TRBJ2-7	CASSVDRGEQYF	TGTGCCAGCAGCGTAGACAGGGGCGAGCAGTACTTC
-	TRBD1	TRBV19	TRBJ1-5	CASSISRGAQNLNQPQHF	TGTGCCAGTAGTATCTCCAGGGGGGCTCAGAACCTCAATCAGCCCCAGCATTTT
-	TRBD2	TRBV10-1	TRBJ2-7	CASPLLAGGAYEQYF	TGCGCCAGCCCCCTACTAGCGGGGGGTGCCTACGAGCAGTACTTC
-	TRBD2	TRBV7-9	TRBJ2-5	CASSRGLANQETQYF	TGTGCCAGCAGCCGGGGACTAGCGAACCAAGAGACCCAGTACTTC
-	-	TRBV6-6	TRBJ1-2	CASSYSAGVYGYTF	TGTGCCAGCAGTTACTCCGCAGGGGTCTATGGCTACACCTTC
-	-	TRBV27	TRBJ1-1	CVQQFMRGRNTEAFF	TGTGTCCAGCAGTTTATGAGGGGCCGGAACACTGAAGCTTTCTTT
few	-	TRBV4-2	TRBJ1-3	CASSPRLGGNTIYF	TGTGCCAGCAGCCCGCGTTTAGGGGGAAACACCATATATTTT
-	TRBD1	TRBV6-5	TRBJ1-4	CASSPTGERDEKLFF	TGTGCCAGCAGCCCCACAGGGGAGCGGGATGAAAAACTGTTTTTT
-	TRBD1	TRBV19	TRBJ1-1	CASSGQGARTEAFF	TGTGCCAGTAGTGGGCAGGGGGCGCGCACTGAAGCTTTCTTT
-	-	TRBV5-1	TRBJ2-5	CASSLAGGSGETQYF	TGCGCCAGCAGCTTGGCTGGGGGCAGTGGAGAGACCCAGTACTTC
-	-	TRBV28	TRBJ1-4	CASTLVISEKLFF	TGTGCCAGCACCCTCGTAATTTCCGAAAAACTGTTTTTT
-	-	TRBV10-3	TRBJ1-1	CAISEGYTEAFF	TGTGCCATCAGTGAGGGCTACACTGAAGCTTTCTTT
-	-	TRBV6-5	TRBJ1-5	CASTQGNSNQPQHF	TGTGCCAGCACCCAGGGAAATAGCAATCAGCCCCAGCATTTT